A single sample is the source of the 17 T cell receptor beta chains below, sequenced in a study of beta chain features in type 1 diabetes. Expressed TCRB transcripts were sequenced because the entire RNA isolate underwent reverse transcription. Only in-frame clones appear in the TCRdb table, and some are missing; sequencing was by immunoSEQ multiplex PCR. The data show nearly 250,000 clones, about 63% seen once. Sequencing input: naive CD4+ T cells from blood. These receptor sequences come from a man aged 25-45 years in good health.

The chain links TRBV13 to TRBJ2-3, with 8 nucleotides matching TRBD1. With V trimmed by 5 bases and J by 0 bases, 1 base remained unmatched. Germline assignment: CDR1 PRHDT and CDR2 FYEKMQ (reference sequence). There are 14 residues in the CDR3. The CDR3 DNA reads as TGTGCCAGCAGCCGGGACAGGAGCACAGATACGCAGTATTTT. Encoded protein: CASSRDRSTDTQYF. Using reference TRBV13 and TRBJ2-3 for the parts outside the CDR3, the full variable domain is AAGVIQSPRHLIKEKRETATLKCYPIPRHDTVYWYQQGPGQDPQFLISFYEKMQSDKGSIPDRFSAQQFSDYHSELNMSSLELGDSALYFCASSRDRSTDTQYFGPGTRLTVL.

This clone was detected a few times. The V and J genes are TRBV29-1 and TRBJ2-2; a weak D match, TRBD2 (5 bases). V dropped 4 bases and J dropped 7 bases, with 19 bases sitting between them. Germline V gives CDR1 SQVTM, CDR2 ANQGSEA. This CDR3 has 15 amino acids. The CDR3 loop reads CSVVEPPSAGGELFF. The CDR3 DNA is TGCAGCGTTGTAGAGCCCCCCTCTGCGGGCGGGGAGCTGTTTTTT.

The chain combines TRBV7-2 with TRBJ2-2, with no clear D. The CDR3 consists of 12 residues. CDR1 is SGHTA, CDR2 FQGNSA, per germline. V lost 1 base, J lost 10 bases, and 7 bases lay in between. CDR3 sequence (DNA): TGTGCCAGCAGCTTAGGGCTTGCGGAGCTGTTTTTT. Translated, it gives CASSLGLAELFF.

In DNA, the CDR3 is TGTGCCTGGAGTGGAGGGAGAAGTCAGCCCCAGCATTTT. It translates to CAWSGGRSQPQHF. The chain has TRBV30 and TRBJ1-5, with unresolved D. The CDR3 extends over 13 amino acids. The ends were cut back, 1 base at V and 6 bases at J, with 10 bases in the middle. From germline, CDR1 is GTSNPN and CDR2 SVGIG (reference sequence). The variable domain in full, with the rest retrieved from reference TRBV30 and TRBJ1-5, is SQTIHQWPATLVQPVGSPLSLECTVEGTSNPNLYWYRQAAGRGLQLLFYSVGIGQISSEVPQNLSASRPQDRQFILSSKKLLLSDSGFYLCAWSGGRSQPQHFGDGTRLSIL.

CDR3 in DNA: TGTGCCATCAGTGTTTCCGGCAACCAAGAGACCCAGTACTTC. Protein sequence: CAISVSGNQETQYF. The gene calls are TRBV10-3 and TRBJ2-5; D gene uncertain. The CDR3 length is 14 residues. Germline CDR1 is ENHRY and CDR2 is SYGVKD. V gave up 4 bases and J gave up 0 bases, with 9 bases separating them.

The chain carries TRBV30 and TRBJ2-7; D uncertain. CDR3 length: 12 amino acids. The germline V gene encodes CDR1 GTSNPN and CDR2 SVGIG (reference sequence). The ends were cut back, 1 base at V and 2 bases at J, with 6 bases in the middle. In DNA form, the CDR3 reads TGTGCCTGGAGTGCTTCAACCTACGAGCAGTACTTC. Amino acids: CAWSASTYEQYF.

The chain joins TRBV7-9 to TRBJ2-1; possibly TRBD2 for D (5 bases). V was trimmed by 2 bases and J by 7 bases, leaving 18 bases between them. CDR1 is SEHNR, CDR2 FQNEAQ, per germline (reference sequence). This CDR3 spans 16 amino acids. The CDR3 DNA reads TGTGCCAGCAGCTTAAATGGCCGTCCCCCGGGGAATGAGCAGTTCTTC. Its translation: CASSLNGRPPGNEQFF.

The chain joins TRBV29-1 to TRBJ2-3; 10 nucleotides align to TRBD1. The CDR3 has 14 residues. Germline lookup yields CDR1 SQVTM and CDR2 ANQGSEA. V shed 6 bases and J 2 bases; nucleotides not matched to a gene: 5. The CDR3 nucleotides read TGCAGCGTCCAGGGACAGGGGTACACAGATACGCAGTATTTT. Translated: CSVQGQGYTDTQYF.

This sequence joins TRBV9 and TRBJ2-3; 7 nucleotides line up with TRBD1. This CDR3 region has 15 residues. The germline V gene encodes CDR1 SGDLS and CDR2 YYNGEE. V gave up 0 bases and J gave up 5 bases; unmatched junction bases: 6. The CDR3 spells CASSVATGRQDTQYF. DNA for the CDR3: TGTGCCAGCAGCGTAGCGACAGGGCGGCAAGATACGCAGTATTTT. The variable domain in full, completed from reference TRBV9 and TRBJ2-3, reads DSGVTQTPKHLITATGQRVTLRCSPRSGDLSVYWYQQSLDQGLQFLIQYYNGEERAKGNILERFSAQQFPDLHSELNLSSLELGDSALYFCASSVATGRQDTQYFGPGTRLTVL.

The rearrangement links TRBV21-1 to TRBJ2-1; the D call in the table, TRBD2, was not verified against the DNA. TRBV21-1 is labeled a pseudogene. The CDR3 length is 15 residues. The CDR3 DNA reads TGTGCCAGCAGCAAACGACTAGCGGGAGGGATTGAGCAGTTCTTC. Translated: CASSKRLAGGIEQFF.

In this sample, this clone turned up once. The chain uses TRBV25-1 and TRBJ2-7, with TRBD1 identical over 7 bases. V shed 4 bases and J 2 bases; nucleotides not matched to a gene: 5. CDR1 is MGHDK and CDR2 is SYGVNS in the germline V gene. The CDR3 is 14 amino acids. CDR3 sequence: CASSGTGVPYEQYF. The CDR3 nucleotides read TGTGCCAGCAGTGGTACAGGGGTGCCCTACGAGCAGTACTTC.

The chain has TRBV15 and TRBJ2-3, with D maybe TRBD1 (5 bases). Germline loops: CDR1 LNHNV, CDR2 YYDKDF (reference sequence). This CDR3 is built from 15 residues. Trimming left V 0 bases short and J 3 bases short, with 10 bases between. CDR3 amino acids: CATSRDQGWTDTQYF. In DNA form, the CDR3 reads TGTGCCACCAGCAGAGATCAGGGCTGGACAGATACGCAGTATTTT.

This chain uses TRBV9 with TRBJ2-1, with D possibly TRBD1 on 5 matching bases. The CDR3 totals 14 residues. Per germline, CDR1 SGDLS and CDR2 YYNGEE. Between the trimmed V and J ends, which lost 4 bases and 9 bases, there was a span of 17 bases. For the CDR3, the DNA is TGTGCCAGCAGCTCTCAGGGAACGGTTAGTGAGCAGTTCTTC. It specifies CASSSQGTVSEQFF.

This chain uses TRBV30 with TRBJ2-3; 8 nucleotides line up with TRBD2. There are 17 residues in the CDR3. The germline gives CDR1 GTSNPN, CDR2 SVGIG (reference sequence). The J segment lost 2 bases and the V segment lost 0 bases, leaving 10 bases of the junction unmatched. The CDR3 DNA sequence: TGTGCCTGGAGTGTACGGGGCTTAGCGGGGTTCACAGATACGCAGTATTTT. Translated, it gives CAWSVRGLAGFTDTQYF. Variable domain in full (rest from reference TRBV30 and TRBJ2-3): SQTIHQWPATLVQPVGSPLSLECTVEGTSNPNLYWYRQAAGRGLQLLFYSVGIGQISSEVPQNLSASRPQDRQFILSSKKLLLSDSGFYLCAWSVRGLAGFTDTQYFGPGTRLTVL.

The chain links TRBV30 to TRBJ2-1, with TRBD2 identical over 10 bases. The CDR3 runs 16 residues. From germline, CDR1 is GTSNPN and CDR2 SVGIG (reference sequence). Trimming cost V 2 bases and J 5 bases; bases outside gene matches: 9. The CDR3 spells CAWSMSGRARNNEQFF. In DNA form, the CDR3 reads TGTGCCTGGAGTATGAGCGGGAGGGCCCGAAACAATGAGCAGTTCTTC.

This clone was seen a few times. The chain combines TRBV7-9 with TRBJ2-5; 9 bases map to TRBD1. CDR1 SEHNR and CDR2 FQNEAQ come from the germline V gene (reference sequence). V trimming: 6 bases; J trimming: 3 bases; junction bases outside the gene matches: 8. The CDR3 consists of 15 residues. CDR3 sequence reads: CASSPGRTGEETQYF. CDR3 sequence (DNA): TGTGCCAGCAGTCCTGGCCGGACAGGGGAAGAGACCCAGTACTTC.

This chain links TRBV30 with TRBJ2-3, with TRBD1 matching over 9 bases. V lost 2 bases, J lost 3 bases, and 6 bases stayed unmatched. Germline V gene sequence: CDR1 GTSNPN, CDR2 SVGIG (reference sequence). The CDR3 spans 15 residues. CDR3 nucleotides: TGTGCCTGGAGTACGGGACAGGGTACGACAGATACGCAGTATTTT. Protein product: CAWSTGQGTTDTQYF. The full variable domain, rest sourced from reference TRBV30 and TRBJ2-3, is SQTIHQWPATLVQPVGSPLSLECTVEGTSNPNLYWYRQAAGRGLQLLFYSVGIGQISSEVPQNLSASRPQDRQFILSSKKLLLSDSGFYLCAWSTGQGTTDTQYFGPGTRLTVL.